The 27 T cell receptor beta chains in this list originate from one sample, sequenced in a study of blood T cell repertoires in COVID-19. Profiling relied on immunoSEQ multiplex PCR, and the TCRdb table lists in-frame clones only, not all of them. The table records some 89,000 clones, 82% of them present only once. The sequenced material came from peripheral blood. These receptors came from a woman of 80 years or more with acute or convalescent COVID-19.

This clone turned up a few times. The chain links TRBV27 to TRBJ2-7; 9 nucleotides align to TRBD1. After removal of 8 bases from V and 0 bases from J, the junction contained 2 bases not matched to a gene. This CDR3 comprises 13 residues. Germline values: CDR1 MNHEY, CDR2 SMNVEV (reference sequence). The CDR3 reads CASRQGGSYEQYF. The CDR3 bases are TGTGCCAGCCGACAGGGGGGCTCCTACGAGCAGTACTTC.

The chain has TRBV2 and TRBJ2-2; 13 bases agree with TRBD2. The CDR3 runs 18 residues. Losses at the gene ends were 5 bases for V and 2 bases for J; bases not matched to a gene: 8. Germline V lookup: CDR1 SNHLY, CDR2 FYNNEI. The CDR3 coding sequence is TGTGCCAGCAGTTCCATAGGACTAGCGGGGGAAAACACCGGGGAGCTGTTTTTT. Translating gives CASSSIGLAGENTGELFF. Drawing the rest from reference TRBV2 and TRBJ2-2, the complete variable domain is EPEVTQTPSHQVTQMGQEVILRCVPISNHLYFYWYRQILGQKVEFLVSFYNNEISEKSEIFDDQFSVERPDGSNFTLKIRSTKLEDSAMYFCASSSIGLAGENTGELFFGEGSRLTVL.

This clone showed up just once. The chain is built from TRBV3-1 (or the pseudogene TRBV3-2) and TRBJ2-3; TRBD2 matches at 9 bases. Unmatched junction bases numbered 7, after V lost 1 base and J lost 5 bases. The CDR3 has 16 amino acids. Germline assignment: CDR1 LGHDT and CDR2 YNNKEL (reference sequence). The DNA of the CDR3 is TGTGCCAGCAGCCAAGTTCCTAGCGGGGCCTTAGATACGCAGTATTTT. This encodes CASSQVPSGALDTQYF.

This rearrangement joins TRBV19 to TRBJ2-6; TRBD1 is a possible D gene (6 bases). Germline CDR1 and CDR2: LNHDA and SQIVND (reference sequence). This CDR3 comprises 16 residues. Trimming took 5 bases from V and 0 from J, leaving 11 bases between them. In DNA, the CDR3 is TGTGCCAGTAGTCTCGGACAGTTCTCTGGGGCCAACGTCCTGACTTTC. Protein product: CASSLGQFSGANVLTF.

V gene TRBV28 combines with J gene TRBJ2-5; D possibly corresponds to TRBD2 (6 bases). The CDR3 has 12 residues. Trimming left V 8 bases short and J 0 bases short, with 7 bases between. Germline CDR1 reads MDHEN; CDR2 reads SYDVKM. In nucleotides, the CDR3 is TGTGCCAGCGGGAGGTACCAAGAGACCCAGTACTTC. Amino acid sequence: CASGRYQETQYF.

V gene TRBV7-2 combines with J gene TRBJ2-5, with TRBD1 matching over 7 bases. This CDR3 contains 16 residues. The germline CDR1 and CDR2 sequences are SGHTA and FQGNSA. V trimming: 2 bases; J trimming: 5 bases; junction bases outside the gene matches: 11. The CDR3 here is CASSLNLGTASETQYF. CDR3 in DNA: TGTGCCAGCAGCTTAAATCTTGGGACAGCCTCTGAGACCCAGTACTTC.

This chain uses TRBV9 with TRBJ1-3, with D unclear. The germline V gene has CDR1 SGDLS and CDR2 YYNGEE. This CDR3 has 14 amino acids. V lost 0 bases, J lost 4 bases, and 8 bases lay in between. The CDR3 is CASSVATMGNTIYF. DNA of the CDR3: TGTGCCAGCAGCGTAGCTACGATGGGAAACACCATATATTTT.

The chain uses TRBV2 and TRBJ2-1; 10 bases fit TRBD2. The CDR3 contains 17 residues. V dropped 4 bases and J dropped 3; count of bases not matched to a gene: 9. Looked up from germline, CDR1 is SNHLY and CDR2 is FYNNEI. CDR3 residues: CASSVHPTSGVYNEQFF. The CDR3 DNA follows: TGTGCCAGCAGTGTTCACCCTACTAGCGGGGTCTACAATGAGCAGTTCTTC.

V gene TRBV7-9 combines with J gene TRBJ2-3, with D possibly TRBD2 on 6 matching bases. Trimming left V 5 bases short and J 6 bases short, with 12 bases between. The germline gives CDR1 SEHNR, CDR2 FQNEAQ (reference sequence). This CDR3 spans 13 amino acids. The chain's CDR3 is CASSPRGRDTQYF. The CDR3 nucleotides read TGTGCCAGCAGCCCCAGAGGGAGGGATACGCAGTATTTT.

The chain couples TRBV5-4 to TRBJ1-2; D is uncertain. With 0 bases removed from V and 5 bases from J, the gap between germline ends came to 5 bases. CDR3 length: 12 amino acids. Germline CDR1 and CDR2: SGHNT and YYREEE (reference sequence). CDR3 in amino acids: CASSLDSYGYTF. In DNA, the CDR3 is TGTGCCAGCAGCTTGGACTCGTATGGCTACACCTTC.

This clone was observed a single time. One junction end does not reproduce the germline sequence, and a read error may be involved. The V and J genes are TRBV5-8 and TRBJ2-1; 12 bases match TRBD2. CDR3 length equals 15 residues. CDR1 is SGHTS and CDR2 is YDEGEE in the germline V gene. The CDR3 DNA follows: TGTGCCAGCAGTTTGGGACTAGCGGGCTACAATGAGCAGTTCTTC. This translates into CASSLGLAGYNEQFF.

This rearrangement joins TRBV24-1 to TRBJ2-5; no definite D call. CDR1 KGHDR and CDR2 SFDVKD come from the germline V gene. This CDR3 is built from 14 residues. The V end lost 6 bases, the J end lost 2 bases, and 12 bases lay between the germline ends. The CDR3 DNA reads as TGTGCCACCAGTAGGTATGACTCACAAGAGACCCAGTACTTC. The encoded protein is CATSRYDSQETQYF.

The chain employs TRBV27 and TRBJ2-1; the D gene is possibly TRBD1 (7 bases). CDR3 length: 14 residues. Trimming pared 3 bases from V and 9 bases from J, leaving 15 bases between. CDR1 is MNHEY, CDR2 SMNVEV, per germline (reference sequence). This chain's CDR3 is CASSFRGERGEQFF. The CDR3 coding sequence is TGTGCCAGCAGTTTCAGGGGGGAGAGAGGTGAGCAGTTCTTC.

V is TRBV18 and J is TRBJ2-2, with D possibly matching TRBD1 (6 bases). Germline assignment: CDR1 KGHSH and CDR2 LQKENI. Trimming pared 3 bases from V and 5 bases from J, leaving 7 bases between. CDR3 length: 13 residues. The CDR3 loop is CASSPDSTGELFF. The CDR3 nucleotides read TGTGCCAGCTCACCGGACAGTACCGGGGAGCTGTTTTTT.

The V call is TRBV5-4, the J call TRBJ2-3, with 7 bases aligning to TRBD2. This CDR3 contains 14 residues. Germline values: CDR1 SGHNT, CDR2 YYREEE (reference sequence). The V gene end was trimmed by 4 bases and the J gene end by 0 bases; junction bases not matched to a gene: 2. CDR3: CASSREGSTDTQYF. The CDR3 DNA sequence: TGTGCCAGCAGCAGGGAGGGGAGCACAGATACGCAGTATTTT.

The rearrangement links TRBV25-1 to TRBJ2-1; 8 bases are shared with TRBD2. The V segment lost 5 bases and the J segment 0 bases; nucleotides outside the gene matches: 9. Germline assignment: CDR1 MGHDK and CDR2 SYGVNS. CDR3 length: 17 residues. The CDR3 loop reads CASSLLGGGTSYNEQFF. For the CDR3, the DNA is TGTGCCAGCAGTCTCCTCGGCGGGGGGACCTCCTACAATGAGCAGTTCTTC.

The chain employs TRBV6-5 and TRBJ1-4; 7 nucleotides match TRBD1. Unmatched junction bases numbered 3, after V lost 6 bases and J lost 5 bases. The CDR3 runs to 13 residues. Germline V lookup: CDR1 MNHEY, CDR2 SVGAGI. CDR3 coding DNA: TGTGCCAGCAGAGGGACAGTAAATGAAAAACTGTTTTTT. This codes for CASRGTVNEKLFF.

This chain joins TRBV7-9 and TRBJ1-2; the match to TRBD1 covers 8 bases. The V gene end was trimmed by 2 bases and the J gene end by 1 base; junction bases not matched to a gene: 9. Germline CDR1 is SEHNR and CDR2 is FQNEAQ (reference sequence). The CDR3 has 17 residues. CDR3 in amino acids: CASSLRDRLLSNYGYTF. The CDR3 DNA is TGTGCCAGCAGCTTACGGGACAGGTTGTTAAGTAACTATGGCTACACCTTC.

There are a few counts of this clone. The rearrangement links TRBV5-5 to TRBJ1-5, with 7 bases lining up with TRBD1. This CDR3 has 15 residues. Germline assignment: CDR1 SGHKS and CDR2 YYEKEE (reference sequence). The junction had 5 bases not matched to a gene; V was cut back by 4 bases and J by 1 base. The CDR3 is CASSAKGGSNQPQHF. CDR3 bases: TGTGCCAGCAGCGCGAAAGGGGGCAGCAATCAGCCCCAGCATTTT.

The V gene is TRBV28, the J gene TRBJ1-1; a weak D match, TRBD1 (5 bases). The CDR3 has 15 amino acids. CDR1 MDHEN and CDR2 SYDVKM come from the germline V gene. V was clipped by 5 bases and J by 0 bases, with 13 bases between them. For the CDR3, the DNA is TGTGCCAGCAGTCCCAGGGTTTTGATGAACACTGAAGCTTTCTTT. Translating gives CASSPRVLMNTEAFF.

CDR3 amino acids: CASSPGPKGSEAFF. For the CDR3, the DNA is TGTGCCAGCTCACCTGGGCCTAAAGGCTCTGAAGCTTTCTTT. The chain uses TRBV18 and TRBJ1-1, with D unresolved. The germline gives CDR1 KGHSH, CDR2 LQKENI. Trimming left V 3 bases short and J 6 bases short, with 14 bases between. The CDR3 has 14 amino acids.

This sequence joins TRBV7-2 and TRBJ1-2; 9 positions match TRBD1. With V trimmed by 4 bases and J by 3 bases, 3 bases remained unmatched. This CDR3 comprises 14 residues. Germline V gene lookup returns CDR1 SGHTA and CDR2 FQGNSA. The CDR3 reads CASSSRTGDYGYTF. CDR3 DNA: TGTGCCAGCAGCTCCCGGACAGGGGACTATGGCTACACCTTC.

The chain carries TRBV3-1 (or the pseudogene TRBV3-2) and TRBJ2-7; D is unclear. Germline V gene sequence: CDR1 LGHDT, CDR2 YNNKEL (reference sequence). V gave up 2 bases and J gave up 5 bases, with 10 bases separating them. This CDR3 region has 13 residues. The CDR3 nucleotides are TGTGCCAGCAGCCAATCCCGCGGTCACGAGCAGTACTTC. Amino acid sequence: CASSQSRGHEQYF.

This sequence joins TRBV5-1 and TRBJ2-2, with D possibly TRBD1 on 5 matching bases. Germline V CDR1 and CDR2: SGHRS, YFSETQ. V was clipped by 1 base and J by 7 bases, with 14 bases between them. The CDR3 sequence is 15 residues long. In DNA form, the CDR3 reads TGCGCCAGCAGCTTGAATACAGGACCAAGCGGGGAGCTGTTTTTT. Translated: CASSLNTGPSGELFF.

The table lists this clone with a few counts. One junction end disagrees with the germline gene, perhaps due to a read error. The J gene is TRBJ2-3, the V gene TRBV3-1 (or the pseudogene TRBV3-2), with a weak D call TRBD2 (6 bases). The CDR3 sequence is 12 residues long. Germline V CDR1 and CDR2: LGHDT, YNNKEL (reference sequence). Here the CDR3 DNA reads TGTGCCAGCAGCCATACCACGGGAGCTAGATGGTTT. This sequence encodes CASSHTTGARWF.

The chain has TRBV2 and TRBJ1-2; weak D call: TRBD1 (6 bases). The CDR3 has 15 residues. CDR1 and CDR2 (germline): SNHLY, FYNNEI. Trimming left V 4 bases short and J 8 bases short, with 20 bases between. The CDR3 loop is CASSGHRDTSSGYTF. CDR3 DNA: TGTGCCAGCAGTGGCCACCGGGACACTTCCTCCGGCTACACCTTC. The full variable domain, its missing parts supplied by reference TRBV2 and TRBJ1-2, is EPEVTQTPSHQVTQMGQEVILRCVPISNHLYFYWYRQILGQKVEFLVSFYNNEISEKSEIFDDQFSVERPDGSNFTLKIRSTKLEDSAMYFCASSGHRDTSSGYTFGSGTRLTVV.

The chain uses TRBV2 and TRBJ1-1; D perhaps matches TRBD1 (6 bases). Germline lookup yields CDR1 SNHLY and CDR2 FYNNEI. Trimming pared 7 bases from V and 1 base from J, leaving 10 bases between. The CDR3 is 13 amino acids. The chain's CDR3 is CASTGTPNTEAFF. DNA of the CDR3: TGTGCCAGCACCGGGACACCGAACACTGAAGCTTTCTTT.